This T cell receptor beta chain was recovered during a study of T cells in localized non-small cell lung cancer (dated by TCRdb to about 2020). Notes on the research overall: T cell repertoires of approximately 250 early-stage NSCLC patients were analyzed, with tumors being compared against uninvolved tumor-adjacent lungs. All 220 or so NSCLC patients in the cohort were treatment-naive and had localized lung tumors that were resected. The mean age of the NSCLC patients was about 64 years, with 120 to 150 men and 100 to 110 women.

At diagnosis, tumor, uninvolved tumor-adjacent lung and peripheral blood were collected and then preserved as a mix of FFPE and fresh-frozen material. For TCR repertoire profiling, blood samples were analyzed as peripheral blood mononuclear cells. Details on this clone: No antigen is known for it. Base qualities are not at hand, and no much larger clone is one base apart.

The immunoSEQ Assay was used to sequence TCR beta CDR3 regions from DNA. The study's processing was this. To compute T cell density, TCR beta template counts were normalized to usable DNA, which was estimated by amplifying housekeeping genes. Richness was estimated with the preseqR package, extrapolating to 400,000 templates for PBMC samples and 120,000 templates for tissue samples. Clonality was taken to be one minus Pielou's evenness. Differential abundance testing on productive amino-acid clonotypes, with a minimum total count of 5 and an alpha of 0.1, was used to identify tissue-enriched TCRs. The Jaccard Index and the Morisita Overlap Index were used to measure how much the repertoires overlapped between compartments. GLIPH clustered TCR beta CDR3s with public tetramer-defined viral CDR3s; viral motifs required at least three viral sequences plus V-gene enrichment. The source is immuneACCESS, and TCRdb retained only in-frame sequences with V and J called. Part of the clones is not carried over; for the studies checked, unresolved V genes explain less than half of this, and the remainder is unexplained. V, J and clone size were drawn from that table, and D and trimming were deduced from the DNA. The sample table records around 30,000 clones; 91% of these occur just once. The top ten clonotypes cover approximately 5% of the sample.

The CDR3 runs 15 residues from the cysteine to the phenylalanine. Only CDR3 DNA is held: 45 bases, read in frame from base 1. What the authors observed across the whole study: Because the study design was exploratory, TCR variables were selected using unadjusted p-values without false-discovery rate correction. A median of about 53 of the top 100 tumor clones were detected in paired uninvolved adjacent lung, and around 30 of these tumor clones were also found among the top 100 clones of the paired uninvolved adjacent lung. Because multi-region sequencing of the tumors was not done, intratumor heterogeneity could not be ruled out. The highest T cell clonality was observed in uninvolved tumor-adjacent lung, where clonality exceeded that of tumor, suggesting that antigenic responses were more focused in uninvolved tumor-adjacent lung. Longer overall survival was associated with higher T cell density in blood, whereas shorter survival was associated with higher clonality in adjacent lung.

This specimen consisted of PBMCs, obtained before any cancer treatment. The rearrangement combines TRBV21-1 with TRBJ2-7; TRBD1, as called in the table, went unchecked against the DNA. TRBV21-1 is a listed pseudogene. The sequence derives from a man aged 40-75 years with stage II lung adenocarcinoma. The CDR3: CASSKVSDISYEQYF. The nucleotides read TGTGCCAGCAGCAAAGTATCGGACATATCCTACGAGCAGTACTTC.